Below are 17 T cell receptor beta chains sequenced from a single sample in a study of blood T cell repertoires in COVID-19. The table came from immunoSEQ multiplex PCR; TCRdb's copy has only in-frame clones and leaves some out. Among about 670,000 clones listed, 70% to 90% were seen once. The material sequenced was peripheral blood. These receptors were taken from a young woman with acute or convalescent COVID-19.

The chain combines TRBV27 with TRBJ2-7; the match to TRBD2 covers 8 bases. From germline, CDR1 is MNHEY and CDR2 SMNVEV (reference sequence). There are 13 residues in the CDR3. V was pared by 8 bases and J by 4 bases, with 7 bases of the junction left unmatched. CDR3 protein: CASGAGAVYEQYF. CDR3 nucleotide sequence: TGTGCCAGCGGAGCGGGGGCTGTATACGAGCAGTACTTC.

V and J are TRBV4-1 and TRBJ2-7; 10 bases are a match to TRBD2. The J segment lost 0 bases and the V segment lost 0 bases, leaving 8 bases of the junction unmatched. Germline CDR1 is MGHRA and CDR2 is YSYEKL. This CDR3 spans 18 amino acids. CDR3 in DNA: TGCGCCAGCAGCCAAGATCTAGCGGGGGCCCTTAGCTCCTACGAGCAGTACTTC. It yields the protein CASSQDLAGALSSYEQYF.

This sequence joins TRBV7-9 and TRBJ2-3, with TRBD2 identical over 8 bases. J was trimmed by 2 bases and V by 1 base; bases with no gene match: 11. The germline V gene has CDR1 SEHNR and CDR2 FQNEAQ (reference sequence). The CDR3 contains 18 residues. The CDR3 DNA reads TGTGCCAGCAGCTTAGAAGTCCGGGGGGGCCGTATCACAGATACGCAGTATTTT. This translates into CASSLEVRGGRITDTQYF.

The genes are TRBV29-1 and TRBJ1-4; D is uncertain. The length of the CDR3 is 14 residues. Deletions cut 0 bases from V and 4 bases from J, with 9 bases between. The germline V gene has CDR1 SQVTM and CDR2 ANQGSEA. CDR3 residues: CSVEELRVNEKLFF. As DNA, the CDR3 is TGCAGCGTTGAAGAACTCCGGGTTAATGAAAAACTGTTTTTT.

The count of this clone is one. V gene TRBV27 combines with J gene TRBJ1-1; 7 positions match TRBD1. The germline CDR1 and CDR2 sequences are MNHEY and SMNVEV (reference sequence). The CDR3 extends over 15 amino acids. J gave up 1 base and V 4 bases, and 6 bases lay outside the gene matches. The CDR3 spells CASSSEGARNTEAFF. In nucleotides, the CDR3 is TGTGCCAGCAGTTCAGAGGGGGCCAGGAACACTGAAGCTTTCTTT.

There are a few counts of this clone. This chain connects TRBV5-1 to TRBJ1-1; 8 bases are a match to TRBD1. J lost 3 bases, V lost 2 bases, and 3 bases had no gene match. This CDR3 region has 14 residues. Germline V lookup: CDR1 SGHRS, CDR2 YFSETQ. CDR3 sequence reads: CASSLQGGYTEAFF. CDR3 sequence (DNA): TGCGCCAGCAGCTTACAGGGGGGGTACACTGAAGCTTTCTTT.

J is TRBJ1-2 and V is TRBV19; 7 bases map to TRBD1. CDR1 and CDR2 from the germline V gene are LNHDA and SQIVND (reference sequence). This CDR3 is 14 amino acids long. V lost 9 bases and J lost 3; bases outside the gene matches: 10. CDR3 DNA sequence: TGTGCCAGCTGGACCGGGACAGCGGACTATGGCTACACCTTC. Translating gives CASWTGTADYGYTF.

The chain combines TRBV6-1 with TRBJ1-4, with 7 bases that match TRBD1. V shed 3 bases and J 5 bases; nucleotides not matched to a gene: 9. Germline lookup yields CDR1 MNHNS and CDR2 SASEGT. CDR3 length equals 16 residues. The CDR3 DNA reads TGTGCCAGCAGTGATAAGCCGGGACAGTTGAATGAAAAACTGTTTTTT. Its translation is CASSDKPGQLNEKLFF.

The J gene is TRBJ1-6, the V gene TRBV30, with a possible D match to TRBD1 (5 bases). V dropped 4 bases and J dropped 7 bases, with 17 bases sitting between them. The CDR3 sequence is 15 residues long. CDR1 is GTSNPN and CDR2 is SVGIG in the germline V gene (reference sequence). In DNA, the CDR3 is TGTGCCTGGAAGGGGCGAGTGTCGGAGAATTCACCCCTCCACTTT. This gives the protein CAWKGRVSENSPLHF.

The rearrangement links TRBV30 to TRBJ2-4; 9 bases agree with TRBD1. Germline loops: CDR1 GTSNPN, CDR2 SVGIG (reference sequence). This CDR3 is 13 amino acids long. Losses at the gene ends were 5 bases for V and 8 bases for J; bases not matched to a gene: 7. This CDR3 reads CAWGTGFFDIQYF. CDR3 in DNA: TGTGCCTGGGGGACAGGGTTTTTCGACATTCAGTACTTC.

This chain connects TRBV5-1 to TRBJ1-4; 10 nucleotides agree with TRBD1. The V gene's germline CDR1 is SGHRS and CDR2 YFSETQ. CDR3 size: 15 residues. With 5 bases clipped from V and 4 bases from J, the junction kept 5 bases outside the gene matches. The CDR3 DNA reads TGCGCCAGCAGAAGCGGGGACAGGGGTAATGAAAAACTGTTTTTT. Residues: CASRSGDRGNEKLFF.

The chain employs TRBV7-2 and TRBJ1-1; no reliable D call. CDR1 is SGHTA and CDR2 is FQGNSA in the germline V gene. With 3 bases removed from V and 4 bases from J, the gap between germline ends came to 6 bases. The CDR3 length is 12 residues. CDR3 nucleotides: TGTGCCAGCAGCTTTTTCGGCACTGAAGCTTTCTTT. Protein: CASSFFGTEAFF.

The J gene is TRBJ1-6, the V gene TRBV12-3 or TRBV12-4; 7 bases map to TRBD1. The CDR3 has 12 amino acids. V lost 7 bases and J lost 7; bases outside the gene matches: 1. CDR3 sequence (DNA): TGTGCCAGCACAGGGGGGAATTCACCCCTCCACTTT. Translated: CASTGGNSPLHF.

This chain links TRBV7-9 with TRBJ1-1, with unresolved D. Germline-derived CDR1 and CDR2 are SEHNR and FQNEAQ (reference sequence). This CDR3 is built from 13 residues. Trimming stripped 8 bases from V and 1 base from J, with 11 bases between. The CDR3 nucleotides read TGTGCCAGCTTTCCCCCAGGGAACACTGAAGCTTTCTTT. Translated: CASFPPGNTEAFF. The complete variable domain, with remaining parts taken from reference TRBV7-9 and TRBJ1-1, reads DTGVSQNPRHKITKRGQNVTFRCDPISEHNRLYWYRQTLGQGPEFLTYFQNEAQLEKSRLLSDRFSAERPKGSFSTLEIQRTEQGDSAMYLCASFPPGNTEAFFGQGTRLTVV.

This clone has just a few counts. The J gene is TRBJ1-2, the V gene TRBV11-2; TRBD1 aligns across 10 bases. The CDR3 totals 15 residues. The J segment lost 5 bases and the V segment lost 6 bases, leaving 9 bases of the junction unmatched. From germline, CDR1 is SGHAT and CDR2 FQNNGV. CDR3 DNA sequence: TGTGCCAGCAGTCCTACGGGACAGGGGTTTTATGGCTACACCTTC. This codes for CASSPTGQGFYGYTF.

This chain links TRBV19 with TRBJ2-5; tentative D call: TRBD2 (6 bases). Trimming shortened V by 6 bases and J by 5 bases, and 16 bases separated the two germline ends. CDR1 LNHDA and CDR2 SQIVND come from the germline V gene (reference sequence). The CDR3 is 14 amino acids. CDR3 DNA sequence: TGTGCCAGTAGCACACTAGCCGGGGTGGAGACCCAGTACTTC. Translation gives CASSTLAGVETQYF.

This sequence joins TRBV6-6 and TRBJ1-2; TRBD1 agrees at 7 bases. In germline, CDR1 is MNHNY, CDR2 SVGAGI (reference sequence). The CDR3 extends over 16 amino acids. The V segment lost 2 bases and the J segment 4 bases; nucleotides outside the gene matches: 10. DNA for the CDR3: TGTGCCAGCAGTTACAGCCCTGGGACAGACCTCTATGGCTACACCTTC. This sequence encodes CASSYSPGTDLYGYTF.